The present entry profiles one T cell receptor (beta chain) with its context. CDR3 size: 16 residues. The germline gives CDR1 MNHEY, CDR2 SVGAGI. With 0 bases removed from V and 4 bases from J, the gap between germline ends came to 15 bases. This sample was taken from a study of T cell changes during pregnancy in multiple sclerosis. Sequencing was performed with immunoSEQ multiplex PCR; in TCRdb, only in-frame clones are kept and a portion is missing. The repertoire holds about 61,000 clones, roughly 90% seen once, with 1.5% to 2% in the top ten. The sample in question was peripheral blood, obtained in the first trimester of pregnancy. V is TRBV6-5 and J is TRBJ2-5; D is perhaps TRBD1 (5 bases). This TCR came from a female donor with multiple sclerosis, enrolled in a pregnancy study. CDR3 nucleotides: TGTGCCAGCAGTTACTCGGTGTCAGGGAAGACAGAGACCCAGTACTTC. Its protein is CASSYSVSGKTETQYF.